A single TCR beta chain is shown here with its context. The antigen remains unidentified. The source of the sample is a study of T cells in Graves' hyperthyroidism and ophthalmopathy. Study-wide findings and caveats: Most thyroid clonotypes with frequency above 0.001 were detected in blood.

This CDR3 spans 15 amino acids. V was pared by 5 bases and J by 6 bases, with 20 bases between. Germline CDR1 reads MNHNS; CDR2 reads SASEGT. The CDR3 regions of TCR beta were amplified from RNA transcripts. TCR CDR3 regions were first amplified by RT-PCR with HTBI primers. In TCRdb, the multiplex PCR reads were re-called with MiXCR into one record per CDR3 protein. The sample has 400,000 to 550,000 distinct CDR3 sequences; approximately 25% are singletons. This TCR was recovered from a woman aged 25 to 39 with Graves' ophthalmopathy. This rearrangement joins TRBV6-1 to TRBJ2-7; D might be TRBD2 (5 bases). Sequenced: blood. The CDR3 nucleotides read TGTGCCAGCAGTCCCTTCGGGGAGCGAGACGGCGAGCAGTACTTC. Its protein is CASSPFGERDGEQYF.